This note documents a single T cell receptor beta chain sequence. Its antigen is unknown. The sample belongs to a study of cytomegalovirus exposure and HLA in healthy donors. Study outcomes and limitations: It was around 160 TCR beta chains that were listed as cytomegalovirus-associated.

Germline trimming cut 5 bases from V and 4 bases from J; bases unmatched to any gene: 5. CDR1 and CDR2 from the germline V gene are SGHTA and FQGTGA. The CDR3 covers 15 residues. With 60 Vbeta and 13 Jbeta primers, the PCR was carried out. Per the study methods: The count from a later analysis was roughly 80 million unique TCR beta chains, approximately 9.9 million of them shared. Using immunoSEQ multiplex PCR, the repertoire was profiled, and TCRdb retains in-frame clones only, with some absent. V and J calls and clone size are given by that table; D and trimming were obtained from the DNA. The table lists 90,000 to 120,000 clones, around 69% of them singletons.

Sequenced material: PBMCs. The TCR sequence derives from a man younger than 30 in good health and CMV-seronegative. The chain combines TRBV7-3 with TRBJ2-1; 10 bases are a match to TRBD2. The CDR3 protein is CASSPGTSAYNEQFF. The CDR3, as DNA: TGTGCCAGCAGCCCCGGGACTAGCGCATACAATGAGCAGTTCTTC.